These T cell receptor beta chains were read from a single sample in a study of T cell repertoires in cytomegalovirus infection. From the reads, TCRdb called clonotypes with MiXCR, one entry per CDR3 protein. The sample lists under 300,000 distinct CDR3 sequences, 20% to 25% occurring once. Their target antigens are unknown. The sequenced sample was cultured PBMCs, obtained from culture after CMV antigen stimulation. The source is a human donor in good health (CMV status not recorded). Some clones in this sample may be carry-over from other donors' samples. Both conserved end residues are part of each CDR3. D genes are given only for firm matches. The size entry is marked missing in some rows and otherwise reads once, few, many or a size class.

D,J,size,V,CDR3,DNA
.,TRBJ1-5,few,TRBV6-2/TRBV6-3,CASSWGGMGQPQHF,TGTGCCAGCAGTTGGGGGGGAATGGGTCAGCCCCAGCATTTT
.,TRBJ2-7,.,TRBV6-1,CASSYLPRAAVYVEQYF,TGTGCCAGCAGTTACCTCCCGCGTGCTGCCGTCTATGTAGAGCAGTACTTC
.,TRBJ1-1,few,TRBV28,CASSTHGFLGAFF,TGTGCCAGCAGTACCCATGGGTTCCTTGGGGCTTTCTTT
TRBD2,TRBJ2-1,.,TRBV6-5,CASTTPAGGFNEQFF,TGTGCCAGCACCACCCCCGCGGGAGGCTTCAATGAGCAGTTCTTC
.,TRBJ1-2,many,TRBV12-5,CASGLAPGSGLTYGYTF,TGTGCTAGTGGTTTGGCGCCGGGAAGCGGGTTAACTTATGGCTACACCTTC
.,TRBJ1-2,many,TRBV7-6,CASSSTLLGRGYDGYTF,TGTGCCAGCAGCTCAACATTACTTGGCAGGGGCTACGATGGCTACACCTTC
TRBD2,TRBJ2-1,few,TRBV4-1,CASSQREGGGNEQFF,TGCGCCAGCAGCCAACGGGAGGGTGGGGGCAATGAGCAGTTCTTC
TRBD1,TRBJ1-1,.,TRBV4-3,CASSPWTGMRDTEAFF,TGCGCCAGCAGCCCGTGGACAGGAATGCGGGACACTGAAGCTTTCTTT
TRBD1,TRBJ2-2,many,TRBV7-2,CASSSRTGGSTGELFF,TGTGCCAGCAGCTCCCGGACAGGGGGCAGCACCGGGGAGCTGTTTTTT
.,TRBJ1-3,many,TRBV15,CATSLSGNTIYF,TGTGCCACCAGCCTTTCTGGAAACACCATATATTTT
.,TRBJ1-1,few,TRBV6-5,CASSYEGPGVLNTEAFF,TGTGCCAGCAGTTACGAAGGTCCCGGGGTCCTGAACACTGAAGCTTTCTTT
.,TRBJ1-5,.,TRBV6-5,CASRTTGGDQPQHF,TGTGCCAGCAGGACGACAGGAGGGGATCAGCCCCAGCATTTT
.,TRBJ1-1,.,TRBV27,CASSAFWNTEAFF,TGTGCCAGCAGTGCCTTTTGGAACACTGAAGCTTTCTTT
.,TRBJ2-1,.,TRBV28,CASKRNDVGNRRQQFF,TGTGCCAGCAAACGTAACGACGTTGGAAACAGGCGTCAGCAGTTCTTC
.,TRBJ2-1,.,TRBV2,CASSEGPGEGDEQFF,TGTGCCAGCAGTGAAGGTCCCGGCGAAGGCGATGAGCAGTTCTTC
.,TRBJ1-5,.,TRBV7-9,CASSLEGIYSNQPQHF,TGTGCCAGCAGCTTAGAGGGGATCTATAGCAATCAGCCCCAGCATTTT
.,TRBJ1-5,few,TRBV10-3,CAISGDTVRQPQHF,TGTGCCATCAGTGGTGACACGGTACGTCAGCCCCAGCATTTT
.,TRBJ2-1,few,TRBV18,CASSPPLSGYNEQFF,TGTGCCAGCTCACCACCCCTATCGGGTTACAATGAGCAGTTCTTC
.,TRBJ2-5,many,TRBV7-2,CASSLALNPGRQETQYF,TGTGCCAGCAGCTTAGCGCTAAATCCTGGACGCCAAGAGACCCAGTACTTC
.,TRBJ1-1,.,TRBV29-1,CSAIARLEAFF,TGCAGCGCCATAGCGCGGCTTGAAGCTTTCTTT
.,TRBJ1-2,.,TRBV3-1,CASSQGRDYGYTF,TGTGCCAGCAGCCAAGGACGGGATTATGGCTACACCTTC
.,TRBJ2-1,few,TRBV7-9,CASSPDRSISNEQFF,TGTGCCAGCAGCCCTGACAGGAGTATTAGCAATGAGCAGTTCTTC
.,TRBJ1-1,many,TRBV7-2,CASRPSVGRNTEAFF,TGTGCCAGCAGACCAAGTGTGGGCCGGAACACTGAAGCTTTCTTT
TRBD2,TRBJ2-1,.,TRBV9,CASSPTGTRGNEQFF,TGTGCCAGCAGCCCCACCGGGACTAGGGGCAATGAGCAGTTCTTC
.,TRBJ2-5,few,TRBV4-2,CASSQDRGGETQYF,TGTGCCAGCAGCCAAGATAGAGGCGGAGAGACCCAGTACTTC
.,TRBJ2-5,few,TRBV7-7,CASSLAAPPETQYF,TGTGCTAGCAGTTTGGCCGCTCCCCCGGAGACCCAGTACTTC
TRBD2,TRBJ2-3,many,TRBV7-9,CASSLRLAGGSDTQYF,TGTGCCAGCAGCCTTAGACTAGCGGGAGGGTCAGATACGCAGTATTTT
TRBD1,TRBJ1-2,.,TRBV2,CASSDRGDGYTF,TGTGCCAGCAGCGACAGGGGCGATGGCTACACCTTC
.,TRBJ2-7,few,TRBV7-9,CASSLAGTTSSYEQYF,TGTGCCAGCAGCTTAGCCGGGACAACTAGCTCCTACGAGCAGTACTTC
TRBD1,TRBJ2-7,many,TRBV6-2/TRBV6-3,CASSQGTGSAYEQYF,TGTGCCAGCAGCCAGGGGACAGGGAGCGCCTACGAGCAGTACTTC
TRBD1,TRBJ1-2,.,TRBV5-1,CASSSWTGSYGYTF,TGCGCCAGCAGCTCGTGGACAGGTAGCTATGGCTACACCTTC
.,TRBJ2-7,many,TRBV12-3/TRBV12-4,CASSLRSSYEQYF,TGTGCCAGCAGTCTCAGGAGCTCCTACGAGCAGTACTTC
.,TRBJ1-1,.,TRBV20-1,CSARDFGKVNTEAFF,TGCAGTGCTAGAGATTTTGGGAAGGTTAACACTGAAGCTTTCTTT
TRBD1,TRBJ2-3,few,TRBV19,CAIRDSSTDTQYF,TGTGCCATCCGGGACAGCTCCACAGATACGCAGTATTTT
TRBD1,TRBJ2-7,.,TRBV7-6,CASSKPGTGIYEQYF,TGTGCCAGCAGCAAGCCCGGGACAGGGATATACGAGCAGTACTTC
TRBD1,TRBJ1-1,many,TRBV7-4,CASSPRTGAYNTEAFF,TGTGCCAGCAGCCCACGGACAGGGGCCTACAACACTGAAGCTTTCTTT
.,TRBJ1-2,few,TRBV6-2/TRBV6-3,CASSYGTNYGYTF,TGTGCCAGCAGTTACGGAACTAACTATGGCTACACCTTC
.,TRBJ1-1,.,TRBV4-1,CASSQDLLSLGTEAFF,TGCGCCAGCAGCCAAGATCTTCTGAGTCTGGGAACTGAAGCTTTCTTT
.,TRBJ2-7,.,TRBV6-2/TRBV6-3,CASSYNRPGVSGAYEQYF,TGTGCCAGCAGTTACAACCGGCCAGGGGTCTCGGGGGCGTACGAGCAGTACTTC
.,TRBJ2-4,many,TRBV18,CASSPVDLAKNIQYF,TGTGCCAGCTCACCCGTGGACTTAGCCAAAAACATTCAGTACTTC
.,TRBJ2-7,.,TRBV7-2,CASSLVTRSYEQYF,TGTGCCAGCAGCTTAGTGACAAGGTCCTACGAGCAGTACTTC
.,TRBJ1-5,many,TRBV7-2,CASSSWIDQPQHF,TGTGCCAGCAGCTCGTGGATAGATCAGCCCCAGCATTTT
TRBD2,TRBJ2-7,.,TRBV19,CASSFGGSANEQYF,TGTGCCAGTAGTTTCGGCGGGAGTGCGAACGAGCAGTACTTC
.,TRBJ1-5,.,TRBV7-7,CASSCRGVSNQPQHF,TGTGCTAGCAGCTGTCGGGGAGTTAGCAATCAGCCCCAGCATTTT
.,TRBJ2-7,few,TRBV20-1,CSASPLTYEQYF,TGCAGTGCTAGTCCCCTGACATACGAGCAGTACTTC
.,TRBJ1-5,few,TRBV4-1,CASSQDLRGRGQDQPQHF,TGCGCCAGCAGCCAAGATTTAAGGGGCAGAGGTCAGGATCAGCCCCAGCATTTT